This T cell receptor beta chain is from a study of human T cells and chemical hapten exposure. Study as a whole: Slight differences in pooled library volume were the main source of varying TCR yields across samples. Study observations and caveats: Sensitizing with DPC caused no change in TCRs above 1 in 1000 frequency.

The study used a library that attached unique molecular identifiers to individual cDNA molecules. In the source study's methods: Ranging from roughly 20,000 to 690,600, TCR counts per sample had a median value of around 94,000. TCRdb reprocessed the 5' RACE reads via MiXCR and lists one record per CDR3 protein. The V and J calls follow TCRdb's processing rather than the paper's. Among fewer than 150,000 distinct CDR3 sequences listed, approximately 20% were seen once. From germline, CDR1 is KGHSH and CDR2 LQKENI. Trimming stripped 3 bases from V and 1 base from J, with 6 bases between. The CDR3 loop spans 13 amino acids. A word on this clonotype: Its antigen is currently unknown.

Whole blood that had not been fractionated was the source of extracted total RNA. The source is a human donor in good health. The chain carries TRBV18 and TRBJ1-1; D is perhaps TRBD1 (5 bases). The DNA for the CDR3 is TGTGCCAGCTCACCTGGGGGGAACACTGAAGCTTTCTTT. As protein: CASSPGGNTEAFF.